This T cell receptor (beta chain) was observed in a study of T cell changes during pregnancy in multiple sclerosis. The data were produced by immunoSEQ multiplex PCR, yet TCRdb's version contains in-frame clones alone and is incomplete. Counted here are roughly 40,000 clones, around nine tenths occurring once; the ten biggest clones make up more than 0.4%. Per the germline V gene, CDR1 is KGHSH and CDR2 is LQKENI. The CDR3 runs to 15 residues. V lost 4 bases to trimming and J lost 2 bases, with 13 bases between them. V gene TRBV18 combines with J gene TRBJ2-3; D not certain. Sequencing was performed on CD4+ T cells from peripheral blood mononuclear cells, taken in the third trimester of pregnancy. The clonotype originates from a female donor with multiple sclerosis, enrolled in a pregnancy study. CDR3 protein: CASSHSRAVTDTQYF. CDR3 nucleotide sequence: TGTGCCAGCTCACACTCCCGTGCCGTCACAGATACGCAGTATTTT.